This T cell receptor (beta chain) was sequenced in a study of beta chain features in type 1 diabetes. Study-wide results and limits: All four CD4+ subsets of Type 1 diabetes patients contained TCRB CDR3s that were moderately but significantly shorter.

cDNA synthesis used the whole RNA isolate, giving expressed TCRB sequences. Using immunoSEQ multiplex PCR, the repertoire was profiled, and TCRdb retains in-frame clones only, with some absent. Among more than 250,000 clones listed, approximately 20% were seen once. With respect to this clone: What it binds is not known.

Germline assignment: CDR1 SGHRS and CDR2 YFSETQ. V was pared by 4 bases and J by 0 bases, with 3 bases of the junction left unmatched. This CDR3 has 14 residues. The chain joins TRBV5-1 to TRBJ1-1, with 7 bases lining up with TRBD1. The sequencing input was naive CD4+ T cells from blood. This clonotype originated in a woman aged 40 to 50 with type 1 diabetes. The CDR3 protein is CASSEGALNTEAFF. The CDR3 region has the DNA TGCGCCAGCAGCGAGGGGGCCCTGAACACTGAAGCTTTCTTT.